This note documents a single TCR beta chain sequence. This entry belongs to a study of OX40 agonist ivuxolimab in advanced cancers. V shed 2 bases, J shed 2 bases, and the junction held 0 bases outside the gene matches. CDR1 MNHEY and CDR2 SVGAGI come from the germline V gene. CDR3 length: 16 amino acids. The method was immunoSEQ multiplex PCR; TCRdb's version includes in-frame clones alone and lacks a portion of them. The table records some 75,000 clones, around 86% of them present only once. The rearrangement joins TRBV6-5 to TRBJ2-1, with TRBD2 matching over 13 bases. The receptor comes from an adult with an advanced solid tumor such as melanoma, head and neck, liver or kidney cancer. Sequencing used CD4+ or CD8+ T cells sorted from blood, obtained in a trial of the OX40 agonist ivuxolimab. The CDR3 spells CASSYTSGGAYNEQFF. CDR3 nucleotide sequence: TGTGCCAGCAGTTACACTAGCGGGGGGGCCTACAATGAGCAGTTCTTC.